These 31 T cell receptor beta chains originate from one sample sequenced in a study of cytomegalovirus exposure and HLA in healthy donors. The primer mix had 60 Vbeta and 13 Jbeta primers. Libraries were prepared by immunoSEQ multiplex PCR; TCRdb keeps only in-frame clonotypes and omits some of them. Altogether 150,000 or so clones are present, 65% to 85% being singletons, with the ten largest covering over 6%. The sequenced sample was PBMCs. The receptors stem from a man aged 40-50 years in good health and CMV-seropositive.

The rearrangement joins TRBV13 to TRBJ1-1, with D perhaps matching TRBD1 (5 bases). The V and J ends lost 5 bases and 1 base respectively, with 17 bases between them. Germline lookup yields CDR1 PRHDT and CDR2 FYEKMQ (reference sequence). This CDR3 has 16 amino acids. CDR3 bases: TGTGCCAGCAGCCGCCGCGGTGGAGGGGCGAACACTGAAGCTTTCTTT. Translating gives CASSRRGGGANTEAFF.

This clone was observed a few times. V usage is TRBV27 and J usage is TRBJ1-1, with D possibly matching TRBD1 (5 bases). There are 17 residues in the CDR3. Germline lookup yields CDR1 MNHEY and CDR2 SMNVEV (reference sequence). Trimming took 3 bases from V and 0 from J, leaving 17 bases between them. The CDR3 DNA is TGTGCCAGCAGTTTCCGGAGGGGAGGTCCGGTGAACACTGAAGCTTTCTTT. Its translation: CASSFRRGGPVNTEAFF.

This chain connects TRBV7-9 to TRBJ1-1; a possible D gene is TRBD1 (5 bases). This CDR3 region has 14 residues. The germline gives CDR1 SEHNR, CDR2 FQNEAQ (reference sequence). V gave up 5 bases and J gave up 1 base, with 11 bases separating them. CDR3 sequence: CASSAGRTNTEAFF. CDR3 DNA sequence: TGTGCCAGCAGCGCGGGACGGACGAACACTGAAGCTTTCTTT.

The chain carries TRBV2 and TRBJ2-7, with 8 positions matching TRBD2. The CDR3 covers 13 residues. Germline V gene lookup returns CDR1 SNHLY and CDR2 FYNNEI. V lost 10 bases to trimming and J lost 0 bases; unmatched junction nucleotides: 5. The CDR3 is CANGGAHSYEQYF. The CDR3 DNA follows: TGTGCCAACGGGGGGGCCCACTCCTACGAGCAGTACTTC.

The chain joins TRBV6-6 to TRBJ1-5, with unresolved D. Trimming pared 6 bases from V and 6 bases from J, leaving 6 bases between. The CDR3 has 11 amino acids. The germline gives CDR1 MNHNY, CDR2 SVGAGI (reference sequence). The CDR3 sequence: CASRGGQPQHF. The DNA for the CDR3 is TGTGCCAGCAGGGGAGGTCAGCCCCAGCATTTT.

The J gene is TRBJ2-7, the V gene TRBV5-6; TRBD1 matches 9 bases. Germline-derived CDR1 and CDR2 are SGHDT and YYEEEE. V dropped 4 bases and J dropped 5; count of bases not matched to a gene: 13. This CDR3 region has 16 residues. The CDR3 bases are TGTGCCAGCAGCCCGGAGGGGTACAGGGGGCGGAACGAGCAGTACTTC. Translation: CASSPEGYRGRNEQYF.

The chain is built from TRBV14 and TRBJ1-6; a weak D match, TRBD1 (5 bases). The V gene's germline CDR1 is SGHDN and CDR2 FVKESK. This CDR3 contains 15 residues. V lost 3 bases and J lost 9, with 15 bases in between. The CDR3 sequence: CASSHRGGGGSPLHF. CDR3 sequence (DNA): TGTGCCAGCAGCCATCGGGGGGGAGGTGGTTCACCCCTCCACTTT.

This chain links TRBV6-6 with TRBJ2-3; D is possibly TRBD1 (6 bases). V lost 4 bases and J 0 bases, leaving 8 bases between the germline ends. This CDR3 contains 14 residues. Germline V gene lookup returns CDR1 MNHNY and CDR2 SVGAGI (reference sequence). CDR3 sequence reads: CASSWTESTDTQYF. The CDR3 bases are TGTGCCAGCAGTTGGACAGAAAGCACAGATACGCAGTATTTT.

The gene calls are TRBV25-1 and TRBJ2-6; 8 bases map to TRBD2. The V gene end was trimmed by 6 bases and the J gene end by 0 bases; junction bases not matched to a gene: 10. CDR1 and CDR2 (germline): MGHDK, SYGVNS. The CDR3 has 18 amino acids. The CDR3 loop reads CASSGGGVWDSGANVLTF. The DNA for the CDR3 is TGTGCCAGCAGCGGGGGGGGTGTCTGGGACTCTGGGGCCAACGTCCTGACTTTC.

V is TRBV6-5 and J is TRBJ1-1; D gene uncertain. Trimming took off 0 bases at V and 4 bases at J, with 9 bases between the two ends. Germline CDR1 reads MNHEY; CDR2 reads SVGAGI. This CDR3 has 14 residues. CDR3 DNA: TGTGCCAGCAGTTACTCTGGCGGCCCCACTGAAGCTTTCTTT. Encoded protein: CASSYSGGPTEAFF.

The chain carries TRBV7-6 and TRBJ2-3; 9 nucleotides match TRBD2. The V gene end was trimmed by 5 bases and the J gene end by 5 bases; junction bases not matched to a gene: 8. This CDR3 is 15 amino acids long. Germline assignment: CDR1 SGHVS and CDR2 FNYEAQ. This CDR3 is CASSPSGAEGDTQYF. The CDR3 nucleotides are TGTGCCAGCAGCCCTAGCGGGGCAGAAGGAGATACGCAGTATTTT.

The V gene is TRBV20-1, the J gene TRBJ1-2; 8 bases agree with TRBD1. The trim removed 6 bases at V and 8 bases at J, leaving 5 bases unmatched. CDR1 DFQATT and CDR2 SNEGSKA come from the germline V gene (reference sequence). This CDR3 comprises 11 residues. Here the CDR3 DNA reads TGCAGTGCCTGGACAGGGAGCGGCTACACCTTC. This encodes CSAWTGSGYTF.

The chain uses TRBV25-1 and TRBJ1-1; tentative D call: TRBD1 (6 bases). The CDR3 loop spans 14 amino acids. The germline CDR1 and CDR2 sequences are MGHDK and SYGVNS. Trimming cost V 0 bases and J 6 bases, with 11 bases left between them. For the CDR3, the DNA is TGTGCCAGCAGTGAATACACAGGGAGCGCTGAAGCTTTCTTT. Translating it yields CASSEYTGSAEAFF. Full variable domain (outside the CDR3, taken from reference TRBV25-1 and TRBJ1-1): EADIYQTPRYLVIGTGKKITLECSQTMGHDKMYWYQQDPGMELHLIHYSYGVNSTEKGDLSSESTVSRIRTEHFPLTLESARPSHTSQYLCASSEYTGSAEAFFGQGTRLTVV.

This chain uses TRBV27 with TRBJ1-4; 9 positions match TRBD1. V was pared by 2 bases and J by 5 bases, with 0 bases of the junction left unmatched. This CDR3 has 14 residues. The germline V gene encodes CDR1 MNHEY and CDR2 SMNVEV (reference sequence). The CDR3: CASSLGTGNEKLFF. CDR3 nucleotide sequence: TGTGCCAGCAGTTTAGGGACAGGGAATGAAAAACTGTTTTTT. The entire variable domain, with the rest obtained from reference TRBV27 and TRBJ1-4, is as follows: EAQVTQNPRYLITVTGKKLTVTCSQNMNHEYMSWYRQDPGLGLRQIYYSMNVEVTDKGDVPEGYKVSRKEKRNFPLILESPSPNQTSLYFCASSLGTGNEKLFFGSGTQLSVL.

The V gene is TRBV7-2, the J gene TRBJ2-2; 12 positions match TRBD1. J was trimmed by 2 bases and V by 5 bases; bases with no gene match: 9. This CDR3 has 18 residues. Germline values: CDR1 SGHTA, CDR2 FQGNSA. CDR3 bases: TGTGCCAGCAGCCCCAGTCCCGGGACAGGGGGCAACACCGGGGAGCTGTTTTTT. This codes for CASSPSPGTGGNTGELFF.

The CDR3 region has the DNA TGTGCCAGCAGTCTCGACAGCGGGGGGTCTGGGGAGCTGTTTTTT. Translated: CASSLDSGGSGELFF. V and J are TRBV6-6 and TRBJ2-2; 9 nucleotides match TRBD2. Germline CDR1 and CDR2: MNHNY and SVGAGI (reference sequence). The CDR3 contains 15 residues. The trim removed 5 bases at V and 8 bases at J, leaving 9 bases unmatched.

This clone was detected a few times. The CDR3 loop reads CASSTVFDYGYTF. The CDR3, as DNA: TGTGCCAGCAGTACGGTCTTCGACTATGGCTACACCTTC. The V gene is TRBV2, the J gene TRBJ1-2; D gene unclear. V was cut by 5 bases and J by 3 bases, with 10 bases left in between. The CDR3 runs to 13 residues. Germline values: CDR1 SNHLY, CDR2 FYNNEI.

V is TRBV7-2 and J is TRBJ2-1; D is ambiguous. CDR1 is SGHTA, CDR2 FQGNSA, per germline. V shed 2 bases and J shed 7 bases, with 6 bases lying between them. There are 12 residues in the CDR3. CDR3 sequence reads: CASSLTRNEQFF. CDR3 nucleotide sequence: TGTGCCAGCAGCTTAACCCGGAATGAGCAGTTCTTC. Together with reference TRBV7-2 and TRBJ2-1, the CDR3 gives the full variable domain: GAGVSQSPSNKVTEKGKDVELRCDPISGHTALYWYRQSLGQGLEFLIYFQGNSAPDKSGLPSDRFSAERTGGSVSTLTIQRTQQEDSAVYLCASSLTRNEQFFGPGTRLTVL.

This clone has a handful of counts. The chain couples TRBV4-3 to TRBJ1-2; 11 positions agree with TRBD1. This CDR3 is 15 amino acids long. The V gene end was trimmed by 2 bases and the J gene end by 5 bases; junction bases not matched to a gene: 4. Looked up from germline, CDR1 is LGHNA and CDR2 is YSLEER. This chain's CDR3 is CASSQLGQGEYGYTF. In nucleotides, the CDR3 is TGCGCCAGCAGCCAATTGGGACAGGGGGAGTATGGCTACACCTTC.

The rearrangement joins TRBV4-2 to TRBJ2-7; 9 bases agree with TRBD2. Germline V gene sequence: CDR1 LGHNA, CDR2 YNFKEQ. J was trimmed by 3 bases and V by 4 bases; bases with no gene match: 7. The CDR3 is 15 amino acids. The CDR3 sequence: CASSPRVAGDYEQYF. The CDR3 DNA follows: TGTGCCAGCAGCCCACGGGTAGCGGGGGACTACGAGCAGTACTTC.

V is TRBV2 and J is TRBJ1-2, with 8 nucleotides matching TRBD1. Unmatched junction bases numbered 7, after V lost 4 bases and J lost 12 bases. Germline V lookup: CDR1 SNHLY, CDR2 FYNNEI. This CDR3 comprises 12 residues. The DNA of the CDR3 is TGTGCCAGCAGTGTAGGACAGGGCGGCCACACCTTC. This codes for CASSVGQGGHTF.

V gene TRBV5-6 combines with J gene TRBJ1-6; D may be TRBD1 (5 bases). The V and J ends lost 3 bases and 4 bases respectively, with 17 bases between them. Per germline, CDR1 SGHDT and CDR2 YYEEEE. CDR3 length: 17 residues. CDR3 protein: CASSSDGGTFYNSPLHF. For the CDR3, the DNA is TGTGCCAGCAGCTCGGATGGAGGGACTTTTTATAATTCACCCCTCCACTTT.

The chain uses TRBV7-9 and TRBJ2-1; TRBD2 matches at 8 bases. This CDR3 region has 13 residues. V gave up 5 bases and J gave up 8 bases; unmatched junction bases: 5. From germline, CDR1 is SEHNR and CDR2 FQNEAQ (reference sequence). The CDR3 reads CASSTLAVHEQFF. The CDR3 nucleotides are TGTGCCAGCAGCACACTAGCGGTCCATGAGCAGTTCTTC.

CDR3 sequence (DNA): TGTGCCAGTAGCCCCCCGGGGGGCCCGCGGGAGCAGTACTTC. As protein: CASSPPGGPREQYF. The chain links TRBV19 to TRBJ2-7; possible D gene TRBD2, 7 bases. This CDR3 spans 14 amino acids. V lost 6 bases and J 7 bases, leaving 19 bases between the germline ends. Germline values: CDR1 LNHDA, CDR2 SQIVND (reference sequence). Drawing the rest from reference TRBV19 and TRBJ2-7, the complete variable domain is DGGITQSPKYLFRKEGQNVTLSCEQNLNHDAMYWYRQDPGQGLRLIYYSQIVNDFQKGDIAEGYSVSREKKESFPLTVTSAQKNPTAFYLCASSPPGGPREQYFGPGTRLTVT.

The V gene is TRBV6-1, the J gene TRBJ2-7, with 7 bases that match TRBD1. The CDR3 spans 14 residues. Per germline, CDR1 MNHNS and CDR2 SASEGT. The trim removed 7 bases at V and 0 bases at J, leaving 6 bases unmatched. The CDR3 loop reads CASTQDRTSYEQYF. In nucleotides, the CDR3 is TGTGCCAGCACTCAGGACAGGACCTCCTACGAGCAGTACTTC.

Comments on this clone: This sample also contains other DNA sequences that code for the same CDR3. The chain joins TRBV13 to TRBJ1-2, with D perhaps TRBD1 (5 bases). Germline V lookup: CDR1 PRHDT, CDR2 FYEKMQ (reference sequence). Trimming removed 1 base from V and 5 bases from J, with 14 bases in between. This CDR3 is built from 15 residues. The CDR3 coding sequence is TGTGCCAGCAGCTTAGTACGCAGGGTCACGTATGGCTACACCTTC. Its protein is CASSLVRRVTYGYTF.

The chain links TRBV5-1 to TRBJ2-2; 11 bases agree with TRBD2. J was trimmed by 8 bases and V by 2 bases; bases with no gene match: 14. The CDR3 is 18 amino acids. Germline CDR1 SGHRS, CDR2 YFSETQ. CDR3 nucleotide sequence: TGCGCCAGCAGCTTTGAGACTAGCGGGGCCATTCGCGGAGGGGAGCTGTTTTTT. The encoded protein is CASSFETSGAIRGGELFF. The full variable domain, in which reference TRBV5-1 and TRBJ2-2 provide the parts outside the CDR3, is KAGVTQTPRYLIKTRGQQVTLSCSPISGHRSVSWYQQTPGQGLQFLFEYFSETQRNKGNFPGRFSGRQFSNSRSEMNVSTLELGDSALYLCASSFETSGAIRGGELFFGEGSRLTVL.

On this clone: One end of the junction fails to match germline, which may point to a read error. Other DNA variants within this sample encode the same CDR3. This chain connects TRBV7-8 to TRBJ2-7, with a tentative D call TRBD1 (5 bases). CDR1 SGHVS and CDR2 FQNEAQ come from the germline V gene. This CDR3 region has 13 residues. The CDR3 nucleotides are TGTGCCAGTAGCTCCCGGCAGGGTAACGAGCAGTACTTC. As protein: CASSSRQGNEQYF.

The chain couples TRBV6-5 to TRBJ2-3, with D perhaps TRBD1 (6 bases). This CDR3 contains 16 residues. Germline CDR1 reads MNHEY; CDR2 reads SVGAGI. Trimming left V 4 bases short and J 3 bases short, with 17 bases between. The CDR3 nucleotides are TGTGCCAGCAGTTTGATAGGGGGATTGAGGACAGATACGCAGTATTTT. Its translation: CASSLIGGLRTDTQYF.

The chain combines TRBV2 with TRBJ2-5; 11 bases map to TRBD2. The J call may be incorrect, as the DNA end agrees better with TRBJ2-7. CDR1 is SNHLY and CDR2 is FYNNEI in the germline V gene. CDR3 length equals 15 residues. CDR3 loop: CASSPLSGGASEQYF. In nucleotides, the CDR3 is TGTGCCAGCAGTCCTCTTAGCGGGGGGGCTTCCGAGCAGTACTTC.

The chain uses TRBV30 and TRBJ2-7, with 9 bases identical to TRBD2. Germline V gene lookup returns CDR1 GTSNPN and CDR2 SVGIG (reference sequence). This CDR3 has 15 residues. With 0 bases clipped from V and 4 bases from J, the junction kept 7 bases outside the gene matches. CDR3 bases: TGTGCCTGGAGTGTACCTAGCGGGGCCATATACGAGCAGTACTTC. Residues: CAWSVPSGAIYEQYF.